The 16 T cell receptor beta chains reported below all come from one sample, sequenced in a study of cytomegalovirus exposure and HLA in healthy donors. The PCR was carried out with 60 Vbeta primers and 13 Jbeta primers. Profiled with immunoSEQ multiplex PCR; TCRdb holds only in-frame clones, not every one. This sample has approximately 290,000 clones, with 80% found just once. What was sequenced was PBMCs. The receptors originated from a girl aged 2 to 9 in good health and CMV-seronegative.

The V call is TRBV27, the J call TRBJ1-1; D is uncertain. This CDR3 is 15 amino acids long. In germline, CDR1 is MNHEY, CDR2 SMNVEV (reference sequence). V was clipped by 4 bases and J by 6 bases, with 18 bases between them. The DNA of the CDR3 is TGTGCCAGCAGTTCTAAGCGTGTTGGTCGGGCTGAAGCTTTCTTT. Amino acids: CASSSKRVGRAEAFF.

CDR3 amino acids: CASALAGGAYEQYF. The CDR3, as DNA: TGTGCCAGCGCACTGGCGGGAGGTGCCTACGAGCAGTACTTC. The gene calls are TRBV27 and TRBJ2-7; 8 positions agree with TRBD2. V lost 8 bases and J lost 2; bases outside the gene matches: 8. There are 14 residues in the CDR3. Germline V CDR1 and CDR2: MNHEY, SMNVEV (reference sequence).

The J gene is TRBJ2-3, the V gene TRBV27; D may be TRBD1 (6 bases). CDR1 and CDR2 from the germline V gene are MNHEY and SMNVEV (reference sequence). V lost 2 bases, J lost 8 bases, and 14 bases lay in between. CDR3 length equals 14 residues. The CDR3 region is CASSLGDTHRTQYF. Here the CDR3 DNA reads TGTGCCAGCAGTTTAGGGGACACCCATCGTACGCAGTATTTT.

This chain uses TRBV5-6 with TRBJ2-1; D gene uncertain. Germline lookup yields CDR1 SGHDT and CDR2 YYEEEE. Deletions cut 1 base from V and 4 bases from J, with 6 bases between. CDR3 size: 13 residues. CDR3 loop: CASSLRRYNEQFF. The CDR3 coding sequence is TGTGCCAGCAGCTTGCGTCGGTACAATGAGCAGTTCTTC.

The gene calls are TRBV6-5 and TRBJ1-2; D call uncertain. Germline CDR1 is MNHEY and CDR2 is SVGAGI. CDR3 length: 12 amino acids. The V and J ends lost 5 bases and 7 bases respectively, with 11 bases between them. DNA of the CDR3: TGTGCCAGCAGTCCGAGCGGATCTGGCTACACCTTC. This gives the protein CASSPSGSGYTF.

V is TRBV6-1 and J is TRBJ2-7; TRBD1 is a possible D gene (5 bases). CDR3 size: 17 residues. CDR1 is MNHNS and CDR2 is SASEGT in the germline V gene. Trimming left V 3 bases short and J 0 bases short, with 18 bases between. The CDR3 bases are TGTGCCAGCAGTGAGGAACGAACAGGATGGCTCTCCTACGAGCAGTACTTC. Its protein product is CASSEERTGWLSYEQYF.

CDR3 protein: CASSVADRAYEQYF. The CDR3 DNA is TGTGCCAGCAGCGTAGCAGACAGAGCCTACGAGCAGTACTTC. The chain recombines TRBV9 with TRBJ2-7, with D maybe TRBD1 (5 bases). CDR3 length: 14 residues. V was clipped by 0 bases and J by 2 bases, with 9 bases between them. The V gene's germline CDR1 is SGDLS and CDR2 YYNGEE.

The gene calls are TRBV5-6 and TRBJ2-5; possibly TRBD1 for D (6 bases). The CDR3 is made up of 17 amino acids. Germline V gene sequence: CDR1 SGHDT, CDR2 YYEEEE. The V end lost 5 bases, the J end lost 2 bases, and 22 bases lay between the germline ends. DNA for the CDR3: TGTGCCAGCAGTAAAAGGACAGTTAGCGACCTTCAAGAGACCCAGTACTTC. Its protein is CASSKRTVSDLQETQYF. The whole variable domain, remainder taken from reference TRBV5-6 and TRBJ2-5, is DAGVTQSPTHLIKTRGQQVTLRCSPKSGHDTVSWYQQALGQGPQFIFQYYEEEERQRGNFPDRFSGHQFPNYSSELNVNALLLGDSALYLCASSKRTVSDLQETQYFGPGTRLLVL.

The chain carries TRBV13 and TRBJ2-7; TRBD2 matches 8 bases. Trimming cost V 4 bases and J 2 bases; bases outside gene matches: 10. The CDR3 loop spans 16 amino acids. Germline CDR1 and CDR2: PRHDT and FYEKMQ (reference sequence). The CDR3 loop reads CASSSGRGAGAYEQYF. CDR3 in DNA: TGTGCCAGCAGCTCAGGTCGGGGAGCGGGAGCCTACGAGCAGTACTTC.

The sample holds a few counts of this clone. This rearrangement joins TRBV6-5 to TRBJ1-2; 7 nucleotides match TRBD1. CDR1 is MNHEY and CDR2 is SVGAGI in the germline V gene. V was pared by 5 bases and J by 7 bases, with 7 bases of the junction left unmatched. There are 13 residues in the CDR3. Here the CDR3 DNA reads TGTGCCAGCAGTCACAGGGGTCCGGGTGGCTACACCTTC. This translates into CASSHRGPGGYTF.

CDR3 in amino acids: CASSLAGGTDTQYF. The CDR3 bases are TGTGCCAGCAGTTTAGCGGGAGGGACAGATACGCAGTATTTT. The chain couples TRBV28 to TRBJ2-3, with 9 bases aligning to TRBD2. Per the germline V gene, CDR1 is MDHEN and CDR2 is SYDVKM. The V gene end was trimmed by 2 bases and the J gene end by 3 bases; junction bases not matched to a gene: 0. The CDR3 loop spans 14 amino acids. The full variable domain, rest sourced from reference TRBV28 and TRBJ2-3, is DVKVTQSSRYLVKRTGEKVFLECVQDMDHENMFWYRQDPGLGLRLIYFSYDVKMKEKGDIPEGYSVSREKKERFSLILESASTNQTSMYLCASSLAGGTDTQYFGPGTRLTVL.

V gene TRBV13 combines with J gene TRBJ2-1; D might be TRBD1 (6 bases). The V gene's germline CDR1 is PRHDT and CDR2 FYEKMQ (reference sequence). CDR3 length equals 12 residues. The ends were cut back, 5 bases at V and 8 bases at J, with 10 bases in the middle. In nucleotides, the CDR3 is TGTGCCAGCAGCGTGGACAGTTATGAGCAGTTCTTC. Translated, it gives CASSVDSYEQFF.

The rearrangement joins TRBV15 to TRBJ1-2, with 8 bases that match TRBD1. The CDR3 runs to 14 residues. Germline CDR1 is LNHNV and CDR2 is YYDKDF (reference sequence). Trimming removed 1 base from V and 5 bases from J; junction bases left unmatched: 3. The CDR3 sequence: CATSRGQGRYGYTF. Here the CDR3 DNA reads TGTGCCACCAGCAGAGGACAGGGGAGATATGGCTACACCTTC.

The chain recombines TRBV2 with TRBJ1-5, with 9 bases that match TRBD1. The germline V gene has CDR1 SNHLY and CDR2 FYNNEI. The CDR3 length is 15 residues. V was pared by 5 bases and J by 7 bases, with 9 bases of the junction left unmatched. CDR3 sequence: CASSPDRGMGQPQHF. The CDR3 DNA is TGTGCCAGCAGTCCGGACAGGGGAATGGGCCAGCCCCAGCATTTT.

J is TRBJ2-1 and V is TRBV9, with 14 bases matching TRBD2. Trimming cost V 3 bases and J 5 bases; bases outside gene matches: 4. Germline loops: CDR1 SGDLS, CDR2 YYNGEE. The CDR3 sequence is 16 residues long. The CDR3 here is CASSASTSGGDNEQFF. In DNA, the CDR3 is TGTGCCAGCAGCGCCTCGACTAGCGGGGGGGACAATGAGCAGTTCTTC. The variable domain in full, with the rest retrieved from reference TRBV9 and TRBJ2-1, is DSGVTQTPKHLITATGQRVTLRCSPRSGDLSVYWYQQSLDQGLQFLIQYYNGEERAKGNILERFSAQQFPDLHSELNLSSLELGDSALYFCASSASTSGGDNEQFFGPGTRLTVL.

The V and J genes are TRBV28 and TRBJ1-2; D is perhaps TRBD1 (6 bases). V was clipped by 7 bases and J by 4 bases, with 28 bases between them. CDR1 and CDR2 (germline): MDHEN, SYDVKM. The CDR3 sequence is 18 residues long. CDR3 sequence: CASTPPGWGRWLAYGYTF. Here the CDR3 DNA reads TGTGCCAGCACTCCCCCCGGGTGGGGGCGCTGGTTGGCCTATGGCTACACCTTC.